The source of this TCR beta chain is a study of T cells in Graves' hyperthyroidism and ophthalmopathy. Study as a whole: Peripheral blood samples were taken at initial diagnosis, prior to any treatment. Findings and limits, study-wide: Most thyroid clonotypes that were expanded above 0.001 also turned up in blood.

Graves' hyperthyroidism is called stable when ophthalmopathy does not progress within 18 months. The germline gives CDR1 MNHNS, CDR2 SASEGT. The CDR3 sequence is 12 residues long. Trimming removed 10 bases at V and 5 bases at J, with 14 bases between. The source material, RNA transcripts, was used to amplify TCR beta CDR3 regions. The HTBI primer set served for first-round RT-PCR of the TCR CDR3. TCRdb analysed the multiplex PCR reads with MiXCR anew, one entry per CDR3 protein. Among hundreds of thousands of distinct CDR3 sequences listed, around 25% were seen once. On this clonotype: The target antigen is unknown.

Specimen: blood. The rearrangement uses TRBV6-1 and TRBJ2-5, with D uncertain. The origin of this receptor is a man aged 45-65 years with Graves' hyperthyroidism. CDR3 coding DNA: TGTGCCACCCAGGAAGGGTGGGAGACCCAGTACTTC. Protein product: CATQEGWETQYF.